This entry is about one T cell receptor (beta chain). From germline, CDR1 is SGHDT and CDR2 YYEEEE. V lost 4 bases and J lost 4; bases outside the gene matches: 6. The CDR3 length is 15 residues. This record belongs to a study of blood T cell repertoires in COVID-19. Repertoires were generated with immunoSEQ multiplex PCR, while TCRdb's copy carries only in-frame clones and drops some. The repertoire holds 210,000 or so clones, with about 76% as singletons. The sequence was collected from a woman aged 45-65 years with acute COVID-19. V and J are TRBV5-6 and TRBJ2-7; 12 nucleotides line up with TRBD2. Sequenced material: PBMCs or T cells enriched from blood (not recorded which). This CDR3 reads CASSRGLAGLYEQYF. Written as DNA, the CDR3 is TGTGCCAGCAGCCGAGGACTAGCGGGATTGTACGAGCAGTACTTC.